A single T cell receptor (beta chain) is shown here with its context. The entry originates in a study of blood T cell repertoires in COVID-19. In germline, CDR1 is SGHTS, CDR2 YDEGEE. The CDR3 extends over 12 amino acids. V was pared by 2 bases and J by 4 bases, with 6 bases between. The data were produced by immunoSEQ multiplex PCR, yet TCRdb's version contains in-frame clones alone and is incomplete. The sample lists about 440,000 clones, around 90% seen once, with nearly 2% in the top ten. This chain joins TRBV5-8 and TRBJ1-2, with D unresolved. The receptor was derived from a woman between 18 and 29 years old with acute COVID-19. Sequenced material: PBMCs or T cells enriched from blood (not recorded which). The CDR3 nucleotides read TGTGCCAGCAGCTTAAGCGGCTATGGCTACACCTTC. Its translation: CASSLSGYGYTF.